This TCR beta chain was observed in a study of T cells after posttransplantation cyclophosphamide. Busulfan-fludarabine conditioning, marrow transplant, and cyclophosphamide on days +3 and +4 were administered. The germline CDR1 and CDR2 sequences are SGHRS and YFSETQ. The CDR3 covers 14 residues. V was cut by 4 bases and J by 1 base, with 10 bases left in between. Libraries were prepared by immunoSEQ multiplex PCR; TCRdb keeps only in-frame clonotypes and omits some of them. This sample carries about 40,000 clones, 90% of them seen once, and the ten largest clones take less than 2.5%. The chain combines TRBV5-1 with TRBJ2-3; D is possibly TRBD1 (7 bases). This material consisted of PBMCs, taken 55 to 70 days after allogeneic stem cell transplant with posttransplant cyclophosphamide. This sequence originates from a male patient between 55 and 70 years old who received an allogeneic stem cell transplant from a related donor and was CMV-positive. Part of the T cells may come from the graft donor. The CDR3, as DNA: TGCGCCAGCAGCCCCAGGGGGGGCACAGATACGCAGTATTTT. Residues: CASSPRGGTDTQYF.